Below are 15 T cell receptor beta chains sequenced from a single sample in a study of blood T cell repertoires in COVID-19. Generated by immunoSEQ multiplex PCR, the TCRdb table keeps only in-frame clones and is missing some. The sample lists approximately 120,000 clones, more than 75% occurring once. Sequenced sample: peripheral blood. All receptors derive from a human donor in a cohort sampled during active COVID-19.

J is TRBJ1-3 and V is TRBV5-1; D is uncertain. With 10 bases removed from V and 0 bases from J, the gap between germline ends came to 14 bases. The CDR3 totals 14 residues. Germline V CDR1 and CDR2: SGHRS, YFSETQ. The CDR3 DNA reads TGCGCCCAGAACCGGGGAAGCTCTGGAAACACCATATATTTT. It yields the protein CAQNRGSSGNTIYF.

This chain connects TRBV11-3 to TRBJ2-5, with a tentative D call TRBD2 (6 bases). Germline-derived CDR1 and CDR2 are SGHNT and YENEEA. The germline V and J ends were trimmed by 5 bases and 1 base, with 11 bases remaining between them. This CDR3 has 14 amino acids. CDR3 coding DNA: TGTGCCAGCAGCGAGACTAGGGGCCAAGAGACCCAGTACTTC. Residues: CASSETRGQETQYF.

Only one count was recorded for this clone. The gene calls are TRBV20-1 and TRBJ2-3; no clear D gene. This CDR3 has 15 amino acids. V lost 3 bases, J lost 2 bases, and 15 bases lay in between. Looked up from germline, CDR1 is DFQATT and CDR2 is SNEGSKA (reference sequence). The CDR3 bases are TGCAGTGCTAGTCACCCGACTTCTCACACAGATACGCAGTATTTT. Protein sequence: CSASHPTSHTDTQYF.

The chain uses TRBV3-1 (or the pseudogene TRBV3-2) and TRBJ2-3; 10 nucleotides align to TRBD2. CDR1 and CDR2 (germline): LGHDT, YNNKEL (reference sequence). The CDR3 totals 18 residues. V trimming: 3 bases; J trimming: 5 bases; junction bases outside the gene matches: 14. The CDR3, as DNA: TGTGCCAGCAGCCAGAATTTGAGGACTAGCGGTGGTTTAGATACGCAGTATTTT. Protein product: CASSQNLRTSGGLDTQYF.

The chain recombines TRBV4-1 with TRBJ2-5; weak D call: TRBD2 (7 bases). Germline CDR1 is MGHRA and CDR2 is YSYEKL. The V end lost 0 bases, the J end lost 14 bases, and 16 bases lay between the germline ends. The CDR3 length is 13 residues. The CDR3 sequence is CASSQDSAGADYF. DNA for the CDR3: TGCGCCAGCAGCCAAGATTCGGCGGGGGCGGACTACTTC.

This clone came up once. The chain employs TRBV25-1 and TRBJ1-2, with D possibly matching TRBD1 (6 bases). Germline assignment: CDR1 MGHDK and CDR2 SYGVNS. The CDR3 sequence is 15 residues long. The V gene lost 5 bases and the J gene lost 6 bases, with 19 bases spanning the gap. The CDR3 is CASSPPGQWGHGYTF. The CDR3, as DNA: TGTGCCAGCAGTCCCCCCGGACAGTGGGGACATGGCTACACCTTC.

V usage is TRBV6-1 and J usage is TRBJ2-2, with 8 bases lining up with TRBD1. The V gene end was trimmed by 4 bases and the J gene end by 0 bases; junction bases not matched to a gene: 10. The CDR3 extends over 18 amino acids. Germline CDR1 and CDR2: MNHNS and SASEGT. DNA for the CDR3: TGTGCCAGCAGTGGGGGACAGGCATATATCTCGAACACCGGGGAGCTGTTTTTT. It encodes CASSGGQAYISNTGELFF.

This rearrangement joins TRBV30 to TRBJ2-1; 11 nucleotides align to TRBD1. J lost 5 bases, V lost 3 bases, and 9 bases had no gene match. The CDR3 sequence is 16 residues long. Germline-derived CDR1 and CDR2 are GTSNPN and SVGIG (reference sequence). The CDR3 DNA is TGTGCCTGGAGCCCCCCGGGACAGGGGGACGACAATGAGCAGTTCTTC. Translating gives CAWSPPGQGDDNEQFF.

J is TRBJ1-6 and V is TRBV2, with D possibly TRBD1 on 5 matching bases. This CDR3 spans 14 amino acids. Germline V gene lookup returns CDR1 SNHLY and CDR2 FYNNEI. The V end lost 3 bases, the J end lost 7 bases, and 10 bases lay between the germline ends. The CDR3 protein is CASSDSSGNSPLHF. The DNA for the CDR3 is TGTGCCAGCAGTGACTCTTCAGGGAATTCACCCCTCCACTTT.

This clone was detected ten times or more. CDR3 residues: CASSFQLAGASGELFF. The CDR3 DNA reads TGTGCCAGCAGCTTCCAACTAGCGGGAGCTTCTGGGGAGCTGTTTTTT. J is TRBJ2-2 and V is TRBV11-2; TRBD2 matches 11 bases. The CDR3 loop spans 16 amino acids. From germline, CDR1 is SGHAT and CDR2 FQNNGV. The V and J ends lost 3 bases and 8 bases, in that order; junction bases with no gene match: 8.

The chain links TRBV5-4 to TRBJ2-1; the match to TRBD2 covers 10 bases. Trimming took 0 bases from V and 9 from J; bases not matched to a gene: 3. There are 14 residues in the CDR3. Looked up from germline, CDR1 is SGHNT and CDR2 is YYREEE (reference sequence). The CDR3 DNA reads TGTGCCAGCAGCTTGGGGCTAGCGGGAGCTGAGCAGTTCTTC. It codes for CASSLGLAGAEQFF.

The chain couples TRBV19 to TRBJ2-6; TRBD1 matches at 7 bases. The CDR3 has 16 residues. Germline V lookup: CDR1 LNHDA, CDR2 SQIVND (reference sequence). The trim removed 5 bases at V and 0 bases at J, leaving 4 bases unmatched. The CDR3 region is CASSLTGLSGANVLTF. In DNA, the CDR3 is TGTGCCAGTAGTCTGACAGGGCTCTCTGGGGCCAACGTCCTGACTTTC.

The table lists this clone with a count of one. The J gene is TRBJ2-3, the V gene TRBV7-2; unclear D gene. This CDR3 has 14 residues. V lost 5 bases, J lost 2 bases, and 11 bases lay in between. CDR1 is SGHTA and CDR2 is FQGNSA in the germline V gene. The DNA of the CDR3 is TGTGCCAGCAGCCCCTTAGCTCACACAGATACGCAGTATTTT. Translating gives CASSPLAHTDTQYF. The full variable domain, its missing parts supplied by reference TRBV7-2 and TRBJ2-3, is GAGVSQSPSNKVTEKGKDVELRCDPISGHTALYWYRQSLGQGLEFLIYFQGNSAPDKSGLPSDRFSAERTGGSVSTLTIQRTQQEDSAVYLCASSPLAHTDTQYFGPGTRLTVL.

This chain links TRBV5-1 with TRBJ1-1; unclear D gene. Germline V gene data show CDR1 as SGHRS and CDR2 as YFSETQ. The V gene lost 1 base and the J gene lost 5 bases, with 9 bases spanning the gap. This CDR3 has 13 residues. Here the CDR3 reads CASSLTAGTEAFF. The DNA of the CDR3 is TGCGCCAGCAGCTTGACGGCCGGGACTGAAGCTTTCTTT.

The gene calls are TRBV10-1 and TRBJ1-2; D remains ambiguous. Trimming shortened V by 3 bases and J by 8 bases, and 16 bases separated the two germline ends. This CDR3 is built from 14 residues. Germline V gene lookup returns CDR1 WNHNN and CDR2 SYGVQD (reference sequence). The CDR3 DNA reads TGCGCCAGCAGTGATATCAGTAGCGGTCTAGGCTACACCTTC. Translating gives CASSDISSGLGYTF.